Sequencing of this T cell receptor (beta chain) was carried out in a study of blood T cell repertoires in COVID-19. Background on the study: Spain, Italy and the United States supplied samples that represented acute and convalescent COVID-19.

Assay: immunoSEQ multiplex PCR; the TCRdb copy retains only in-frame clones and omits some. In the table there are approximately 130,000 clones, over 75% of which are singletons. J was trimmed by 3 bases and V by 4 bases; bases with no gene match: 4. Germline V CDR1 and CDR2: SGDLS, YYNGEE. The CDR3 is made up of 14 amino acids. The chain links TRBV9 to TRBJ2-7; 10 nucleotides match TRBD1. The sample consisted of peripheral blood. The TCR originated in a middle-aged man with acute or convalescent COVID-19. DNA of the CDR3: TGTGCCAGCAGCACGGGACAGGGGAACTACGAGCAGTACTTC. Protein sequence: CASSTGQGNYEQYF.